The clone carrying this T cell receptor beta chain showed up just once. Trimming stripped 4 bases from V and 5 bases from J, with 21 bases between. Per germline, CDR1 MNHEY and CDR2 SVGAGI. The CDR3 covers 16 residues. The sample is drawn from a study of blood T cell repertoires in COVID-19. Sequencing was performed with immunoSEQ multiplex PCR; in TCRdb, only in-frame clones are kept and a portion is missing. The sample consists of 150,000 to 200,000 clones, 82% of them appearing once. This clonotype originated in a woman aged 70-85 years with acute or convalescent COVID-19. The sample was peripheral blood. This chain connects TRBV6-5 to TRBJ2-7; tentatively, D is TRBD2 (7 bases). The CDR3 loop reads CASSFDPTGAGDEQYF. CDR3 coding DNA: TGTGCCAGCAGTTTTGATCCAACGGGGGCGGGGGACGAGCAGTACTTC.